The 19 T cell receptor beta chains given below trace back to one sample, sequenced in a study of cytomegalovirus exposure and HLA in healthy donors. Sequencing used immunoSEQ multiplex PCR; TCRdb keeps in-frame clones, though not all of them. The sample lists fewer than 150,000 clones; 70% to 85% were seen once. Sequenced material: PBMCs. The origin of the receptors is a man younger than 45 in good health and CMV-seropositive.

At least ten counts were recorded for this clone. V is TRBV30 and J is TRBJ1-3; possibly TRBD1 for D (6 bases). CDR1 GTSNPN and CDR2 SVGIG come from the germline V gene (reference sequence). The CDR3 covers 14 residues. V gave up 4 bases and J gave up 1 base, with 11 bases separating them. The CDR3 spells CAWTIGTSGNTIYF. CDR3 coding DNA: TGTGCCTGGACCATAGGGACATCTGGAAACACCATATATTTT.

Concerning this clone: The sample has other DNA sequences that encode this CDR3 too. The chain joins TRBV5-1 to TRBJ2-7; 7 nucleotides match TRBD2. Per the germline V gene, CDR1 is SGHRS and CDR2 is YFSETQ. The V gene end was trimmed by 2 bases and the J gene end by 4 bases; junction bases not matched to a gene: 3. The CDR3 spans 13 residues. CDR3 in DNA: TGCGCCAGCAGCTTCGGGGGAGGGTACGAGCAGTACTTC. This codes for CASSFGGGYEQYF.

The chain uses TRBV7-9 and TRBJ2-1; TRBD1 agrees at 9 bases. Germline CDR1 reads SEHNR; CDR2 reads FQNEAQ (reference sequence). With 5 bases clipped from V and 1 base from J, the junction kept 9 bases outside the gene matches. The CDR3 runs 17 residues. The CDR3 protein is CASSPKDRGGSYNEQFF. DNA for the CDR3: TGTGCCAGCAGCCCGAAAGACAGGGGGGGGTCCTACAATGAGCAGTTCTTC.

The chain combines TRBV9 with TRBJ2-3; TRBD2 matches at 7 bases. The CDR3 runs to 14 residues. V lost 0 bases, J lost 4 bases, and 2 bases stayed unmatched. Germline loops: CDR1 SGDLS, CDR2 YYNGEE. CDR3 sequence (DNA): TGTGCCAGCAGCGTAGATCGGGAGGCAGATACGCAGTATTTT. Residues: CASSVDREADTQYF.

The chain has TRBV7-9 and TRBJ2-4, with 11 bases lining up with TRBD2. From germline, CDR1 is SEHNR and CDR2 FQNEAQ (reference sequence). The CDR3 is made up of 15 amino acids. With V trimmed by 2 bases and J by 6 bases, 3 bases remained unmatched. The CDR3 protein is CASSLTGLAVNIQYF. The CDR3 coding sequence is TGTGCCAGCAGCTTAACGGGACTAGCGGTAAACATTCAGTACTTC.

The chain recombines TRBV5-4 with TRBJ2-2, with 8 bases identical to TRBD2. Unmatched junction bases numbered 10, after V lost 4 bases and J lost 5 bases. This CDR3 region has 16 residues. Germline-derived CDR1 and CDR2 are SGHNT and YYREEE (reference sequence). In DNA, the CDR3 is TGTGCCAGCAGCCCGGGAACCTCGGGAGGGACCGGGGAGCTGTTTTTT. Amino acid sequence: CASSPGTSGGTGELFF.

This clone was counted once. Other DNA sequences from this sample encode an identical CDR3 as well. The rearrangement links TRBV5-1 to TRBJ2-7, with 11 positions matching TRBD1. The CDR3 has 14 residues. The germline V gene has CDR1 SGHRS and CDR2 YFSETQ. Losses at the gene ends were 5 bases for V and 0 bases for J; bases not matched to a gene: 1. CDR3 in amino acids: CASSGTGGSYEQYF. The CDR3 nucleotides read TGCGCCAGCAGTGGGACAGGGGGCTCCTACGAGCAGTACTTC.

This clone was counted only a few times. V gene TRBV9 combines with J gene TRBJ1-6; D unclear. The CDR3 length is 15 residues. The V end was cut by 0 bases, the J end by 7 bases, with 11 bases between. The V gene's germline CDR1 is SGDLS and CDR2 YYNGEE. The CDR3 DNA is TGTGCCAGCAGCGTAGATGTAGGGAGGAATTCACCCCTCCACTTT. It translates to CASSVDVGRNSPLHF.

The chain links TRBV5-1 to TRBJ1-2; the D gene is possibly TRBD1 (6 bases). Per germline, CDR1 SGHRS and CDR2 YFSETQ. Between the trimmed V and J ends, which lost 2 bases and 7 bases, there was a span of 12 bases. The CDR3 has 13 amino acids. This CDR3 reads CASSLPGQIGYTF. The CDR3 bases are TGCGCCAGCAGCTTACCTGGACAGATTGGCTACACCTTC.

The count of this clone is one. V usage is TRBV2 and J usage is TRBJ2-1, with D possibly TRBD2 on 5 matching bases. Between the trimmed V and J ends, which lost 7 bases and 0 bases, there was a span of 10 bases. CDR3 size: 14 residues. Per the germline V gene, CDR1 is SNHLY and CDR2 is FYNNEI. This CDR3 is CASKTGSSYNEQFF. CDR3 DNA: TGTGCCAGCAAGACGGGGAGCTCCTACAATGAGCAGTTCTTC. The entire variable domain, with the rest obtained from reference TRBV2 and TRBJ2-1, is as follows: EPEVTQTPSHQVTQMGQEVILRCVPISNHLYFYWYRQILGQKVEFLVSFYNNEISEKSEIFDDQFSVERPDGSNFTLKIRSTKLEDSAMYFCASKTGSSYNEQFFGPGTRLTVL.

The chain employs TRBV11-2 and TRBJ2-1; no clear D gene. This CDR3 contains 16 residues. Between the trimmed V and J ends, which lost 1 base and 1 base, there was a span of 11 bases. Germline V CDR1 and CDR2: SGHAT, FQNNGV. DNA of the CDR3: TGTGCCAGCAGCTTAGGAGGCGAAAGTTCCTACAATGAGCAGTTCTTC. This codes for CASSLGGESSYNEQFF.

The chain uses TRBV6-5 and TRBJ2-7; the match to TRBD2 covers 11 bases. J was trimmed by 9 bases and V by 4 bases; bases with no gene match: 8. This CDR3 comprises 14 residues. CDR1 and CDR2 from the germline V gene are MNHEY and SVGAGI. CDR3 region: CASSLGLLAGVQYF. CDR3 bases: TGTGCCAGCAGTTTGGGACTACTAGCGGGAGTGCAGTACTTC.

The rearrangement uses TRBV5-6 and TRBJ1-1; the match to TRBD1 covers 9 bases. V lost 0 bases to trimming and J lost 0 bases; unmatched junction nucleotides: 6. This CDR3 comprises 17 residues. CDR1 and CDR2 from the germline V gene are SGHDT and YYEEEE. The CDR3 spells CASSLVTGGGMNTEAFF. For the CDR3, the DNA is TGTGCCAGCAGCTTGGTTACAGGGGGCGGCATGAACACTGAAGCTTTCTTT.

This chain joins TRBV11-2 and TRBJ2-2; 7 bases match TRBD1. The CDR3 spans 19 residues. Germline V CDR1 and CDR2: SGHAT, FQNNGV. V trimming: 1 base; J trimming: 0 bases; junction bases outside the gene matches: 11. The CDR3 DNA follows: TGTGCCAGCAGCTTAGCTACAGGGGTCCCGCTCGCGAACACCGGGGAGCTGTTTTTT. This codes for CASSLATGVPLANTGELFF.

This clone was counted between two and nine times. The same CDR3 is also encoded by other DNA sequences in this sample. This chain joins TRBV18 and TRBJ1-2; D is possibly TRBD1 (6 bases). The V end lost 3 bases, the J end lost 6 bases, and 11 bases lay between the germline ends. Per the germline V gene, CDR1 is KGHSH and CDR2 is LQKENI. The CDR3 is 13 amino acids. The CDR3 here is CASSPGGGDGYTF. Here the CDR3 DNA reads TGTGCCAGCTCACCGGGAGGGGGAGATGGCTACACCTTC.

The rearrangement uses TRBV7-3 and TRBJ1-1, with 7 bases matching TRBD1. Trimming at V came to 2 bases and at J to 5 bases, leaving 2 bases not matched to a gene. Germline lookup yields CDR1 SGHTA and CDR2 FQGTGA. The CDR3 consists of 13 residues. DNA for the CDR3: TGTGCCAGCAGCTTACTCAGGGGGACTGAAGCTTTCTTT. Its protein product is CASSLLRGTEAFF.

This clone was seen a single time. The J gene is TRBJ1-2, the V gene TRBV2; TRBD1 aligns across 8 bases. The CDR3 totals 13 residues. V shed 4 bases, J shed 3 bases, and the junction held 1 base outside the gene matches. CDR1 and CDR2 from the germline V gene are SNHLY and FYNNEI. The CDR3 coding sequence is TGTGCCAGCAGTGGGGGACAGGACTATGGCTACACCTTC. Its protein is CASSGGQDYGYTF.

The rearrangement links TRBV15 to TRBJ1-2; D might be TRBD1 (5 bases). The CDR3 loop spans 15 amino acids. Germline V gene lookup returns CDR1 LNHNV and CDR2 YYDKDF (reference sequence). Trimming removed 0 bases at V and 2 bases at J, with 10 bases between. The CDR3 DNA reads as TGTGCCACCAGCAGAGAAGAAACAGGAAACTATGGCTACACCTTC. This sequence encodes CATSREETGNYGYTF.

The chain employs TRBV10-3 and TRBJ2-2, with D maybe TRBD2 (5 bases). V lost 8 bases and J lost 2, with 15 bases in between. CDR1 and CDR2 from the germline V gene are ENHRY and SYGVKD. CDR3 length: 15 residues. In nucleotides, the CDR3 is TGTGCCATCCATCCCGGGGAGATAAACACCGGGGAGCTGTTTTTT. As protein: CAIHPGEINTGELFF.